Only one count was recorded for the clone carrying this TCR beta chain. This sample was taken from a study of T cell changes during pregnancy in multiple sclerosis. Only in-frame clones appear in the TCRdb table, and some are missing; sequencing was by immunoSEQ multiplex PCR. The data contain about 58,000 clones, roughly 89% of them singletons. The J segment lost 0 bases and the V segment lost 5 bases, leaving 7 bases of the junction unmatched. Germline V CDR1 and CDR2: SEHNR, FQNEAQ (reference sequence). This CDR3 has 15 amino acids. Sequences were derived from CD4+ T cells from peripheral blood mononuclear cells, sampled after pregnancy. The receptor was isolated from a female donor in good health, enrolled as a control in a pregnancy study. This rearrangement joins TRBV7-9 to TRBJ2-7, with 7 bases that match TRBD1. CDR3 in DNA: TGTGCCAGCAGCCCCCGGACAGGAAGCTCCTACGAGCAGTACTTC. Residues: CASSPRTGSSYEQYF.